The 10 T cell receptor beta chains listed next were all sequenced from one sample in a study of blood T cell repertoires in COVID-19 (dated by TCRdb to the early 2020s). The library was made by the immunoSEQ multiplex PCR assay. This immuneACCESS table, as held by TCRdb, lists in-frame sequences with V and J called but not all clones. Of the missing ones, under half trace to an unresolved V gene in checked studies; the others have no known cause. This sample gives approximately 120,000 clones in total; more than 75% of them show up just once. Less than 2% of the sample comes from the top ten. The sequenced material came from peripheral blood. These receptors originate from a human donor in a cohort sampled during active COVID-19.

The chain employs TRBV12-3 or TRBV12-4 and TRBJ2-3; TRBD2 might be the D (6 bases). Trimming took off 7 bases at V and 4 bases at J, with 12 bases between the two ends. The CDR3 has 13 amino acids. CDR3: CASTWGDSDTQYF. In DNA form, the CDR3 reads TGTGCCAGCACCTGGGGGGATTCAGATACGCAGTATTTT.

The J gene is TRBJ1-2, the V gene TRBV9, with TRBD1 as a possible D gene (6 bases). CDR3 length: 13 residues. V gave up 4 bases and J gave up 3 bases, with 10 bases separating them. Germline loops: CDR1 SGDLS, CDR2 YYNGEE. The CDR3 coding sequence is TGTGCCAGCAGCCCGGACAGCGACTATGGCTACACCTTC. It is translated as CASSPDSDYGYTF.

This clone was seen a few times. J is TRBJ1-5 and V is TRBV27, with D possibly being TRBD1 (6 bases). The CDR3 is 13 amino acids. Trimming removed 3 bases at V and 7 bases at J, with 10 bases between. CDR1 is MNHEY and CDR2 is SMNVEV in the germline V gene (reference sequence). This chain's CDR3 is CASSFTGWQPQHF. The CDR3 DNA follows: TGTGCCAGCAGTTTCACAGGGTGGCAGCCCCAGCATTTT.

This clone was recorded only once. The genes are TRBV7-6 and TRBJ2-1, with D unresolved. V shed 3 bases and J shed 0 bases, with 21 bases lying between them. The CDR3 extends over 19 amino acids. CDR1 SGHVS and CDR2 FNYEAQ come from the germline V gene. In DNA form, the CDR3 reads TGTGCCAGCAGCTTTGTTGTCAGAACGCAAAGATCCTCCTACAATGAGCAGTTCTTC. Translating it yields CASSFVVRTQRSSYNEQFF.

This sequence joins TRBV7-2 and TRBJ2-2, with 9 positions matching TRBD2. This CDR3 region has 15 residues. The V segment lost 4 bases and the J segment 4 bases; nucleotides outside the gene matches: 4. Germline CDR1 and CDR2: SGHTA and FQGNSA. The CDR3 DNA follows: TGTGCCAGCAGCTGGCGGGAGGGCCCCACCGGGGAGCTGTTTTTT. Its translation: CASSWREGPTGELFF. The full variable domain, with the rest looked up from reference TRBV7-2 and TRBJ2-2, is GAGVSQSPSNKVTEKGKDVELRCDPISGHTALYWYRQSLGQGLEFLIYFQGNSAPDKSGLPSDRFSAERTGGSVSTLTIQRTQQEDSAVYLCASSWREGPTGELFFGEGSRLTVL.

This clone was counted between two and nine times. The chain employs TRBV28 and TRBJ2-5; possibly TRBD2 for D (6 bases). Germline loops: CDR1 MDHEN, CDR2 SYDVKM. Between the trimmed V and J ends, which lost 4 bases and 4 bases, there was a span of 16 bases. CDR3 length equals 15 residues. CDR3 in DNA: TGTGCCAGCAGTTGGAGGGGTAGGGAGGTAGAGACCCAGTACTTC. Translated: CASSWRGREVETQYF.

The chain joins TRBV2 to TRBJ1-4; 8 nucleotides align to TRBD1. Per the germline V gene, CDR1 is SNHLY and CDR2 is FYNNEI. This CDR3 region has 15 residues. After removal of 8 bases from V and 5 bases from J, the junction contained 10 bases not matched to a gene. The CDR3 reads CASSQRTGGNEKLFF. CDR3 nucleotides: TGTGCCAGCTCCCAGCGAACAGGGGGGAATGAAAAACTGTTTTTT.

Turning to this clone: This sample also contains other DNA sequences that code for the same CDR3. This chain uses TRBV28 with TRBJ2-7; 9 bases align to TRBD1. The length of the CDR3 is 15 residues. Germline assignment: CDR1 MDHEN and CDR2 SYDVKM. The trim removed 3 bases at V and 1 base at J, leaving 4 bases unmatched. The CDR3 spells CASSFPGTGSYEQYF. CDR3 coding DNA: TGTGCCAGCAGTTTCCCCGGGACAGGGTCCTACGAGCAGTACTTC.

V gene TRBV4-2 combines with J gene TRBJ1-1; no clear D gene. Germline assignment: CDR1 LGHNA and CDR2 YNFKEQ. Trimming stripped 1 base from V and 4 bases from J, with 10 bases between. CDR3 length: 14 amino acids. DNA for the CDR3: TGTGCCAGCAGCCAAGTGCAGGAAAGCACTGAAGCTTTCTTT. Amino acids: CASSQVQESTEAFF.

The rearrangement uses TRBV28 and TRBJ2-1; TRBD1 agrees at 8 bases. After removal of 0 bases from V and 6 bases from J, the junction contained 10 bases not matched to a gene. The CDR3 is made up of 17 amino acids. The germline V gene has CDR1 MDHEN and CDR2 SYDVKM. CDR3 sequence (DNA): TGTGCCAGCAGTTTATGGCGTGGACAGGGAGACCTCAATGAGCAGTTCTTC. This gives the protein CASSLWRGQGDLNEQFF.